The 8 T cell receptor beta chains presented below share a single source sample, sequenced in a study of T cell responses to AZD1222 COVID-19 vaccine. The data were produced by immunoSEQ multiplex PCR, yet TCRdb's version contains in-frame clones alone and is incomplete. The sample records about 150,000 clones, about 91% being singletons. This specimen was peripheral blood, taken on day 0 of AZD1222 vaccination. The receptors stem from an adult in good health.

V gene TRBV19 combines with J gene TRBJ1-2; D is possibly TRBD1 (5 bases). This CDR3 has 12 amino acids. Germline V lookup: CDR1 LNHDA, CDR2 SQIVND (reference sequence). V was clipped by 4 bases and J by 5 bases, with 8 bases between them. CDR3 residues: CASSTGKYGYTF. The DNA of the CDR3 is TGTGCCAGTAGTACAGGGAAATATGGCTACACCTTC. Supplemented by reference TRBV19 and TRBJ1-2, the full variable domain reads DGGITQSPKYLFRKEGQNVTLSCEQNLNHDAMYWYRQDPGQGLRLIYYSQIVNDFQKGDIAEGYSVSREKKESFPLTVTSAQKNPTAFYLCASSTGKYGYTFGSGTRLTVV.

The chain employs TRBV3-1 (or the pseudogene TRBV3-2) and TRBJ1-2; D ambiguous. In germline, CDR1 is LGHDT, CDR2 YNNKEL (reference sequence). Between the trimmed V and J ends, which lost 2 bases and 7 bases, there was a span of 17 bases. This CDR3 is 15 amino acids long. The CDR3 reads CASSQSGRRVGGYTF. CDR3 sequence (DNA): TGTGCCAGCAGCCAAAGCGGCAGGCGGGTGGGTGGCTACACCTTC.

The rearrangement links TRBV7-3 to TRBJ1-1, with unresolved D. V dropped 0 bases and J dropped 1 base, with 6 bases sitting between them. The CDR3 spans 14 residues. The germline V gene has CDR1 SGHTA and CDR2 FQGTGA. The CDR3 region is CASSLTSTNTEAFF. The DNA of the CDR3 is TGTGCCAGCAGCTTAACGAGTACGAACACTGAAGCTTTCTTT.

The J gene is TRBJ2-2, the V gene TRBV5-5; D gene unclear. CDR3 length: 14 residues. The V end lost 1 base, the J end lost 6 bases, and 10 bases lay between the germline ends. CDR1 is SGHKS and CDR2 is YYEKEE in the germline V gene (reference sequence). The CDR3 DNA reads TGTGCCAGCAGCTTGAGTGTGCCCCCCGGGGAGCTGTTTTTT. It specifies CASSLSVPPGELFF.

This sequence joins TRBV5-4 and TRBJ1-2; TRBD1 aligns across 8 bases. The CDR3 has 15 amino acids. Per germline, CDR1 SGHNT and CDR2 YYREEE (reference sequence). The ends lost 4 bases at V and 4 bases at J; junction bases unmatched: 9. The CDR3 region has the DNA TGTGCCAGCAGCCCCGGGGACAGGCAACTCTATGGCTACACCTTC. It is translated as CASSPGDRQLYGYTF.

The chain combines TRBV10-3 with TRBJ1-2; D is uncertain. Trimming removed 0 bases at V and 6 bases at J, with 17 bases between. The CDR3 contains 16 residues. Germline V gene data show CDR1 as ENHRY and CDR2 as SYGVKD. The CDR3 is CAISESSYSANDGYTF. For the CDR3, the DNA is TGTGCCATCAGTGAGTCGAGCTACAGCGCGAATGATGGCTACACCTTC.

The rearrangement joins TRBV6-6 to TRBJ2-1, with 9 positions matching TRBD2. J lost 4 bases, V lost 0 bases, and 4 bases had no gene match. The CDR3 spans 16 residues. Per germline, CDR1 MNHNY and CDR2 SVGAGI (reference sequence). The CDR3 here is CASSYSVSGRYNEQFF. In nucleotides, the CDR3 is TGTGCCAGCAGTTACTCGGTTAGCGGGAGATACAATGAGCAGTTCTTC.

The gene calls are TRBV5-4 and TRBJ1-1, with D tentatively TRBD1 (5 bases). The CDR3 consists of 11 residues. Germline values: CDR1 SGHNT, CDR2 YYREEE (reference sequence). Trimming took off 3 bases at V and 9 bases at J, with 9 bases between the two ends. As DNA, the CDR3 is TGTGCCAGCAGCTGGGGGACGCAAGCTTTCTTT. Amino acids: CASSWGTQAFF.